The 12 T cell receptor beta chains below all came from one sample that was sequenced in a study of neurological immune-mediated disorders. TCRdb processed the 5' RACE reads anew with MiXCR; each CDR3 protein has one entry. The sample lists 50,000 to 85,000 distinct CDR3 sequences, 5.2% occurring once. Source material: PBMCs. These receptors all stem from a woman aged 25-40 years with multiple sclerosis.

This clonotype was found many times. The rearrangement joins TRBV5-5 to TRBJ2-1; D unresolved. This CDR3 comprises 14 residues. V shed 4 bases and J shed 4 bases, with 12 bases lying between them. Germline lookup yields CDR1 SGHKS and CDR2 YYEKEE (reference sequence). The DNA of the CDR3 is TGTGCCAGCAGCCCCCCCCCTAGGTACAATGAGCAGTTCTTC. Its translation is CASSPPPRYNEQFF. The full variable domain, completed using reference TRBV5-5 and TRBJ2-1, is DAGVTQSPTHLIKTRGQQVTLRCSPISGHKSVSWYQQVLGQGPQFIFQYYEKEERGRGNFPDRFSARQFPNYSSELNVNALLLGDSALYLCASSPPPRYNEQFFGPGTRLTVL.

This clonotype was detected ten times or more. V and J are TRBV4-1 and TRBJ1-5; D perhaps matches TRBD1 (5 bases). In germline, CDR1 is MGHRA, CDR2 YSYEKL. This CDR3 is built from 14 residues. The ends were cut back, 1 base at V and 7 bases at J, with 11 bases in the middle. The CDR3 spells CASSQAQRGQPQHF. The CDR3 DNA sequence: TGCGCCAGCAGCCAAGCACAGAGGGGCCAGCCCCAGCATTTT.

This clonotype showed up many times. The chain employs TRBV18 and TRBJ1-1; no definite D call. Germline CDR1 is KGHSH and CDR2 is LQKENI. The CDR3 extends over 13 amino acids. V was clipped by 3 bases and J by 4 bases, with 9 bases between them. CDR3 coding DNA: TGTGCCAGCTCACCCTTCATCTTCACTGAAGCTTTCTTT. It translates to CASSPFIFTEAFF. The complete variable domain, with remaining parts taken from reference TRBV18 and TRBJ1-1, reads NAGVMQNPRHLVRRRGQEARLRCSPMKGHSHVYWYRQLPEEGLKFMVYLQKENIIDESGMPKERFSAEFPKEGPSILRIQQVVRGDSAAYFCASSPFIFTEAFFGQGTRLTVV.

A remark on this clonotype: This clone may be a read error of a much larger clone one base away. The rearrangement links TRBV20-1 to TRBJ2-1; D gene ambiguous. The length of the CDR3 is 11 residues. CDR1 DFQATT and CDR2 SNEGSKA come from the germline V gene (reference sequence). The DNA of the CDR3 is TGCGGTTCCCGACTCAACAATGAGCAGTTCTTC. Protein product: CGSRLNNEQFF.

This clonotype was detected ten times or more. This chain joins TRBV9 and TRBJ1-5, with 7 bases matching TRBD1. From germline, CDR1 is SGDLS and CDR2 YYNGEE. The CDR3 consists of 15 residues. V was clipped by 4 bases and J by 6 bases; unmatched bases: 10. DNA of the CDR3: TGTGCCAGCAGCTTGGAGGGGGCTCGGGGTCAGCCCCAGCATTTT. It specifies CASSLEGARGQPQHF. Full variable domain (rest looked up from reference TRBV9 and TRBJ1-5): DSGVTQTPKHLITATGQRVTLRCSPRSGDLSVYWYQQSLDQGLQFLIQYYNGEERAKGNILERFSAQQFPDLHSELNLSSLELGDSALYFCASSLEGARGQPQHFGDGTRLSIL.

This clonotype was found many times. The chain links TRBV5-1 to TRBJ2-5; D may be TRBD1 or TRBD2 (5 bases each). The germline V gene has CDR1 SGHRS and CDR2 YFSETQ. V lost 4 bases, J lost 1 base, and 17 bases lay in between. The CDR3 totals 16 residues. CDR3: CASSRGPAGAQETQYF. CDR3 nucleotides: TGCGCCAGCAGCAGGGGACCCGCTGGGGCCCAAGAGACCCAGTACTTC.

Many counts were recorded for this clonotype. The DNA of the CDR3 is TGTGCCAGCACGGGGGGCAATCAGCCCCAGCATTTT. This translates into CASTGGNQPQHF. This chain uses TRBV6-6 with TRBJ1-5; tentatively, D is TRBD1 (5 bases). The CDR3 sequence is 12 residues long. V lost 7 bases and J lost 2, with 6 bases in between. Per the germline V gene, CDR1 is MNHNY and CDR2 is SVGAGI (reference sequence).

This clonotype was observed a few times. V is TRBV3-1 and J is TRBJ1-5; 7 nucleotides agree with TRBD1. Germline CDR1 and CDR2: LGHDT and YNNKEL (reference sequence). Unmatched junction bases numbered 7, after V lost 4 bases and J lost 4 bases. The length of the CDR3 is 15 residues. In DNA form, the CDR3 reads TGTGCCAGCAGCCGACAGGGAGGGACAAATCAGCCCCAGCATTTT. This gives the protein CASSRQGGTNQPQHF.

This clonotype has at least ten counts. The V call is TRBV20-1, the J call TRBJ1-6; D may be TRBD1 (6 bases). This CDR3 comprises 15 residues. The germline CDR1 and CDR2 sequences are DFQATT and SNEGSKA (reference sequence). V was clipped by 4 bases and J by 8 bases, with 18 bases between them. The DNA for the CDR3 is TGCAGTGCTACACCGCTTGGGGGCGGAGATTCACCCCTCCACTTT. It specifies CSATPLGGGDSPLHF.

This clonotype has ten or more counts. V and J are TRBV28 and TRBJ2-7, with D possibly TRBD1 on 6 matching bases. Per germline, CDR1 MDHEN and CDR2 SYDVKM. Deletions cut 10 bases from V and 4 bases from J, with 11 bases between. CDR3 length: 11 residues. The CDR3 region is CATSRGYEQYF. As DNA, the CDR3 is TGTGCCACAAGCAGGGGTTACGAGCAGTACTTC.

This clonotype occurred a few times. With a much larger clone just one base away, this may be a read error. The chain recombines TRBV5-1 with TRBJ2-7; D not resolved. The CDR3 sequence is 13 residues long. V dropped 1 base and J dropped 3 bases, with 8 bases sitting between them. Germline V gene data show CDR1 as SGHRS and CDR2 as YFSETQ. CDR3 residues: CASSLITDYEQYF. The CDR3 DNA reads TGCGCCAGCAGCTTGATAACGGACTACGAGCAGTACTTC.

This clonotype was seen repeatedly, ten times or more. The chain is built from TRBV7-6 and TRBJ1-1; 10 bases line up with TRBD1. Per the germline V gene, CDR1 is SGHVS and CDR2 is FNYEAQ. CDR3 length: 15 amino acids. V shed 1 base, J shed 6 bases, and the junction held 5 bases outside the gene matches. The DNA of the CDR3 is TGTGCCAGCAGCTTAGGTACCGGGACAGGGGCTGAAGCTTTCTTT. Translating gives CASSLGTGTGAEAFF.